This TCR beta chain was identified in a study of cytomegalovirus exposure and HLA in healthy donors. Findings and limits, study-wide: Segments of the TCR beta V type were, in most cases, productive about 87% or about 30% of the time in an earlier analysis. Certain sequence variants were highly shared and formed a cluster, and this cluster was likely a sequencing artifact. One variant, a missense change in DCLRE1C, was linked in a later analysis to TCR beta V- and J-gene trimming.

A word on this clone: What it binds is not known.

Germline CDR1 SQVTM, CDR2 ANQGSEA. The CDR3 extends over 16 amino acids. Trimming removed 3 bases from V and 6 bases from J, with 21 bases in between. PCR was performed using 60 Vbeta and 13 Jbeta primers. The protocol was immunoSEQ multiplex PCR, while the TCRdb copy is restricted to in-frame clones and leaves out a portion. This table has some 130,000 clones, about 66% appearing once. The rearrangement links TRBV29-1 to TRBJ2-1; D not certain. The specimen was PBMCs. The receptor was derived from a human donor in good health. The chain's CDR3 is CSVDTREAPPGNEQFF. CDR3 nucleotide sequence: TGCAGCGTTGATACCCGCGAAGCGCCCCCCGGCAATGAGCAGTTCTTC.